This T cell receptor (beta chain) was documented in a study of shared clonotypes between healthy human individuals. Germline CDR1 is MNHEY and CDR2 is SVGAGI. This CDR3 is built from 13 residues. Trimming at V came to 5 bases and at J to 4 bases, leaving 3 bases not matched to a gene. Only in-frame clones appear in the TCRdb table, and some are missing; sequencing was by immunoSEQ multiplex PCR. The data contain around 700,000 clones, approximately 73% of them singletons. Sequenced: memory CD4+ T cells sorted from blood. Subset noted: CD45RA-negative fraction. This receptor was obtained from a woman aged 25 to 39 in good health. This chain joins TRBV6-5 and TRBJ1-1; 8 nucleotides align to TRBD1. The CDR3 here is CASSTTGVTEAFF. The CDR3 DNA is TGTGCCAGCAGTACGACAGGGGTCACTGAAGCTTTCTTT.